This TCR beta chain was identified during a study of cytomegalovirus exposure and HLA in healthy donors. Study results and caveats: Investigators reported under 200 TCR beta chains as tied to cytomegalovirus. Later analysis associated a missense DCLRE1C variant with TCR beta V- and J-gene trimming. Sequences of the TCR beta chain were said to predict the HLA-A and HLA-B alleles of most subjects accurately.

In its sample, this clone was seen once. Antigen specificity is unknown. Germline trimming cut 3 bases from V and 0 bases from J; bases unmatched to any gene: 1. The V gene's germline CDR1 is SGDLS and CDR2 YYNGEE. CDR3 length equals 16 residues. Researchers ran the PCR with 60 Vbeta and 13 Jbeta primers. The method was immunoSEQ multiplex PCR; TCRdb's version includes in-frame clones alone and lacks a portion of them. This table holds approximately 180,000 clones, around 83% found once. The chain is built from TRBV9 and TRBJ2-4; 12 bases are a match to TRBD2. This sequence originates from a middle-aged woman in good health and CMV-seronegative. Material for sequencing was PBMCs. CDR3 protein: CASSASGREAKNIQYF. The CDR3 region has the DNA TGTGCCAGCAGCGCTAGCGGGAGGGAAGCCAAAAACATTCAGTACTTC. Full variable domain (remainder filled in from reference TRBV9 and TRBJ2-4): DSGVTQTPKHLITATGQRVTLRCSPRSGDLSVYWYQQSLDQGLQFLIQYYNGEERAKGNILERFSAQQFPDLHSELNLSSLELGDSALYFCASSASGREAKNIQYFGAGTRLSVL.